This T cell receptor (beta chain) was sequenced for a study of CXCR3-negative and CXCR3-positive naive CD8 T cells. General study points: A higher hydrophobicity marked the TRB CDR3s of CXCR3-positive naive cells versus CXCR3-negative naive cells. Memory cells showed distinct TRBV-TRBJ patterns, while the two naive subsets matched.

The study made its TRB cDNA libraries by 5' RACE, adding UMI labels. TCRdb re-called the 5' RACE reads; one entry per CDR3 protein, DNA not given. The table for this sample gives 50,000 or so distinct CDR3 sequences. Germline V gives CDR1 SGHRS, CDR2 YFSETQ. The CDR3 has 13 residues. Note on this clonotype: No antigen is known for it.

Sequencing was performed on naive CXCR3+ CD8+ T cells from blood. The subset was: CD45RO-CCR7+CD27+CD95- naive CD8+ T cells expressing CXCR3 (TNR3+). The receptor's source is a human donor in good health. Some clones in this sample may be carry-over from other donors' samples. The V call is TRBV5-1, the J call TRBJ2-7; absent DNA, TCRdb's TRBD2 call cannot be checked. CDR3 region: CASSFEGQNEQYF. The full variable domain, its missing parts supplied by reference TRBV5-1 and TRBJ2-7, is KAGVTQTPRYLIKTRGQQVTLSCSPISGHRSVSWYQQTPGQGLQFLFEYFSETQRNKGNFPGRFSGRQFSNSRSEMNVSTLELGDSALYLCASSFEGQNEQYFGPGTRLTVT.